The sequence of this T cell receptor (beta chain) was determined in a study of blood T cell repertoires in COVID-19 (dated by TCRdb to between 2020 and 2021). For context, the study as a whole: The collaborator samples originated in the United States, Italy and Spain and spanned the acute and convalescent phases of COVID-19. Where HLA class I and class II types were available, the types were taken from metadata supplied by the sample provider, not from assay-based typing. A de-identified subject ID, COVID-19 status, age in years and sex were almost always included in the sample metadata. The material from the prospective study consisted of cDNA or gDNA derived from T cells, B-cell-depleted T cells, or PBMCs. The dataset comprised deeply sampled blood TCRbeta repertoires from subjects exposed to, actively infected with, or recovered from COVID-19. A freely available public database, intended as a resource for researchers studying the immune response to SARS-CoV-2, is where the repertoires were released. The samples were drawn from the first 160 participants of the ongoing ImmuneRACE study and from 950 to 1,500 subjects provided by 6 global collaborators.

TCRbeta CDR3 regions were amplified from genomic DNA by means of the immunoSEQ Assay, a bias-controlled multiplex PCR. Concerning the study's data processing: Nucleated cell counts per sample were estimated from amplification of reference gene primers within the assay. To quantify the absolute abundance of each unique TCRbeta CDR3 rearrangement, sequence reads were collapsed and filtered. For each sample, productive Simpson clonality was calculated as the square root of Simpson's diversity index across productive rearrangements. TCRdb stores this immuneACCESS table with in-frame sequences only. Part of the clones is absent; in the studies checked, under half of the shortfall reflects unresolved V genes, and no reason is known for the rest. The DNA gave D and trimming, while V, J and clone size come from that table. The sample has roughly 52,000 clones on record, around nine tenths of them singletons. 3.5% to 4.5% of the sample belongs to the ten largest clones.

Reading the germline V gene gives CDR1 MNHEY and CDR2 SVGAGI. Trimming at the junction amounts to 7 bases on V and 0 bases on J, and the germline ends lie 9 bases apart. Measured from the cysteine to the phenylalanine, the CDR3 is 13 residues long. Of the read, only the CDR3 DNA is kept; its 39 bases are in frame from base 1. Points on this clone: Its cognate antigen has yet to be identified. No quality values exist for individual bases; no much larger clone is one base distant.

Whole blood was collected in K2EDTA tubes by collaborating institutions according to the institutions' own protocols. For TCRbeta analysis, collaborator samples were shipped as frozen whole blood, as isolated PBMCs, or as DNA extracted from either sample type. The investigation overall reported the following: The quantity of clinical and demographic metadata differed by source and by participant and was supplied without curation.

Sequenced sample: peripheral blood. This sequence was found in a man aged 45-65 years with acute or convalescent COVID-19. In this chain, TRBV6-5 is recombined with TRBJ1-2; the D gene is not confidently resolved. The bases are TGTGCCAGCATAACAGTTTCTAACTATGGCTACACCTTC. Its translation is CASITVSNYGYTF.